This TCR beta chain was observed in a study of technical replicates of blood from several donors. Germline CDR1 is SGHVS and CDR2 is FNYEAQ. The V gene end was trimmed by 1 base and the J gene end by 5 bases; junction bases not matched to a gene: 9. This CDR3 has 17 residues. The protocol was immunoSEQ multiplex PCR, while the TCRdb copy is restricted to in-frame clones and leaves out a portion. The table includes tens of thousands of clones, roughly 94% detected once. This chain uses TRBV7-6 with TRBJ2-3; 10 positions agree with TRBD2. This clonotype was obtained from a human donor in good health. Material for sequencing was T cells isolated from PBMCs. This CDR3 is CASSLGAGGPLGDTQYF. The CDR3 DNA sequence: TGTGCCAGCAGCTTAGGAGCGGGAGGGCCTTTAGGAGATACGCAGTATTTT.